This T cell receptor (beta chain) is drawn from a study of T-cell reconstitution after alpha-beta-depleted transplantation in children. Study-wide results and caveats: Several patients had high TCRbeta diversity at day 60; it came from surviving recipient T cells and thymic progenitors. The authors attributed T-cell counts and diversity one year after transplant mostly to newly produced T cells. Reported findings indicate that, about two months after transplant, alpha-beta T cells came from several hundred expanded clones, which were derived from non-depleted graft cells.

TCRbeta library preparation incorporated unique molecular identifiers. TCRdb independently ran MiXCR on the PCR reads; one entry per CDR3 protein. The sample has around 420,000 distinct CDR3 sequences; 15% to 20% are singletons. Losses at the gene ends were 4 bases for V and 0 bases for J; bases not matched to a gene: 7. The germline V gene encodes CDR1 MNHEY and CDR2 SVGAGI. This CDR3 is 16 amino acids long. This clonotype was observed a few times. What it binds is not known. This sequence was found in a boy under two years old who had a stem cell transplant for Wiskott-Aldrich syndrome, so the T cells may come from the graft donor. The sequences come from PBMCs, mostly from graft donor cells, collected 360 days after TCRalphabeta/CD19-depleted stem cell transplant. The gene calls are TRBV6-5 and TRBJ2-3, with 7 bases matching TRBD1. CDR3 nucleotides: TGTGCCAGCAGTTTGTTAGGGGGCGAGAGCACAGATACGCAGTATTTT. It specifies CASSLLGGESTDTQYF.